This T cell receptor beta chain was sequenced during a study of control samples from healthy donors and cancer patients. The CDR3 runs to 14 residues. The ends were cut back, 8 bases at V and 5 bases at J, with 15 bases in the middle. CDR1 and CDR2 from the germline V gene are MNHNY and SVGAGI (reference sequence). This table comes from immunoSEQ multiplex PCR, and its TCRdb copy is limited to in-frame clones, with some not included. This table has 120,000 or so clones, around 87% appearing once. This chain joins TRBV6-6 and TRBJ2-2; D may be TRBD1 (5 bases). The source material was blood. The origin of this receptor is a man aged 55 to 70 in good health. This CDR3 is CASSAIQGTGELFF. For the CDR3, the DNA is TGTGCCAGCTCGGCGATTCAGGGAACCGGGGAGCTGTTTTTT.